Listed here are 27 T cell receptor beta chains from one sample, sequenced in a study of T cells in Graves' hyperthyroidism and ophthalmopathy. TCR beta CDR3 regions were amplified from RNA transcripts. The HTBI set primed first-round TCR CDR3 RT-PCR. TCRdb passed the multiplex PCR reads through MiXCR, listing each CDR3 protein once. This table has hundreds of thousands of distinct CDR3 sequences, around 24% appearing once. Input material: blood. Receptor source: a woman aged 25 to 39 with Graves' ophthalmopathy.

In this sample, this clonotype turned up many times. V and J are TRBV6-1 and TRBJ2-7; a weak D match, TRBD1 (6 bases). Trimming left V 4 bases short and J 6 bases short, with 16 bases between. This CDR3 is 14 amino acids long. CDR1 and CDR2 from the germline V gene are MNHNS and SASEGT. CDR3 region: CASSGPPGQTEQYF. The CDR3 bases are TGTGCCAGCAGTGGGCCTCCCGGACAGACCGAGCAGTACTTC.

This clonotype was detected many times. The genes are TRBV28 and TRBJ2-7; 7 bases map to TRBD1. With V trimmed by 5 bases and J by 5 bases, 12 bases remained unmatched. The CDR3 extends over 15 amino acids. Per germline, CDR1 MDHEN and CDR2 SYDVKM. The CDR3 protein is CASSPYRQGMDEQYF. CDR3 coding DNA: TGTGCCAGCAGTCCCTACCGACAGGGAATGGACGAGCAGTACTTC.

This clonotype was recorded a few times. This rearrangement joins TRBV20-1 to TRBJ2-7, with D maybe TRBD1 (5 bases). This CDR3 spans 15 amino acids. Germline V gene sequence: CDR1 DFQATT, CDR2 SNEGSKA (reference sequence). Deletions cut 0 bases from V and 9 bases from J, with 21 bases between. The CDR3 sequence: CSARDGRASIWRQYF. The CDR3 coding sequence is TGCAGTGCTAGAGACGGCAGGGCCTCCATATGGAGGCAGTACTTC.

V and J are TRBV4-1 and TRBJ2-7; D remains unclear. Germline V gives CDR1 MGHRA, CDR2 YSYEKL. Deletions cut 4 bases from V and 3 bases from J, with 16 bases between. The CDR3 contains 15 residues. Here the CDR3 DNA reads TGCGCCAGCAGCCCCGTCGGAATTCTAGGCTACGAGCAGTACTTC. Protein product: CASSPVGILGYEQYF.

This clonotype was picked up many times. The chain couples TRBV11-1 to TRBJ1-4; the D gene is possibly TRBD1 (5 bases). Between the trimmed V and J ends, which lost 1 base and 7 bases, there was a span of 13 bases. CDR3 length equals 15 residues. The germline CDR1 and CDR2 sequences are SGHAT and FQDESV (reference sequence). Here the CDR3 DNA reads TGTGCCAGCAGCTTAGAAGCAGACAGTTCTGAAAAACTGTTTTTT. Its protein product is CASSLEADSSEKLFF.

The rearrangement links TRBV3-1 to TRBJ1-5; D not certain. V lost 0 bases and J 7 bases, leaving 13 bases between the germline ends. This CDR3 is built from 15 residues. Germline CDR1 LGHDT, CDR2 YNNKEL (reference sequence). This CDR3 reads CASSQDVGGAQPQHF. As DNA, the CDR3 is TGTGCCAGCAGCCAAGATGTGGGCGGTGCCCAGCCCCAGCATTTT.

This clonotype has ten or more counts. The chain combines TRBV27 with TRBJ2-2, with D possibly matching TRBD1 (5 bases). The germline V and J ends were trimmed by 5 bases and 4 bases, with 11 bases remaining between them. Germline V lookup: CDR1 MNHEY, CDR2 SMNVEV (reference sequence). CDR3 length: 14 residues. CDR3 protein: CASSPRQSTGELFF. DNA of the CDR3: TGTGCCAGCAGTCCGCGACAGTCCACCGGGGAGCTGTTTTTT.

This clonotype was seen more than once but under ten times. The V and J genes are TRBV2 and TRBJ2-5; 10 bases line up with TRBD1. Germline-derived CDR1 and CDR2 are SNHLY and FYNNEI. The J segment lost 2 bases and the V segment lost 6 bases, leaving 3 bases of the junction unmatched. The CDR3 extends over 14 amino acids. CDR3 sequence: CASRDRGRQETQYF. The CDR3 DNA sequence: TGTGCCAGCAGGGACAGGGGGAGGCAAGAGACCCAGTACTTC.

The chain combines TRBV5-6 with TRBJ1-1, with a tentative D call TRBD1 (6 bases). CDR3 length equals 15 residues. Germline V gene sequence: CDR1 SGHDT, CDR2 YYEEEE. V was pared by 4 bases and J by 10 bases, with 23 bases between. The CDR3 nucleotides are TGTGCCAGCAGCCCAACTTGGGGCAGGGGCAGGGGAGCTTTCTTT. Encoded protein: CASSPTWGRGRGAFF.

Many counts were recorded for this clonotype. The J gene is TRBJ1-1, the V gene TRBV6-1, with a weak D call TRBD1 (5 bases). V was shortened by 5 bases and J by 6 bases, with 13 bases between the two germline ends. Germline V gene sequence: CDR1 MNHNS, CDR2 SASEGT. This CDR3 is 13 amino acids long. The CDR3 region has the DNA TGTGCCAGCAGTCCGGCGTTAGGGGCTGAAGCTTTCTTT. This translates into CASSPALGAEAFF.

V gene TRBV12-5 combines with J gene TRBJ2-7, with TRBD1 matching over 8 bases. The CDR3 extends over 14 amino acids. The V segment lost 6 bases and the J segment 4 bases; nucleotides outside the gene matches: 8. CDR1 and CDR2 from the germline V gene are LGHNT and FRNRAP. This chain's CDR3 is CASGPRDRYYEQYF. CDR3 bases: TGTGCTAGTGGCCCACGGGACAGGTATTACGAGCAGTACTTC.

This rearrangement joins TRBV27 to TRBJ1-1; D call uncertain. The CDR3 contains 18 residues. The V end lost 1 base, the J end lost 0 bases, and 18 bases lay between the germline ends. Germline V gene sequence: CDR1 MNHEY, CDR2 SMNVEV (reference sequence). Written as DNA, the CDR3 is TGTGCCAGCAGTTTATTCGGCACCCACGGCTATTTGAACACTGAAGCTTTCTTT. It is translated as CASSLFGTHGYLNTEAFF.

This clonotype was recorded at least ten times. The CDR3 DNA is TGTGCCAGCAGTATGGAGGGACTCGGGGAGCTGTTTTTT. As protein: CASSMEGLGELFF. The genes are TRBV7-9 and TRBJ2-2; maybe TRBD2 (6 bases). Germline V gene sequence: CDR1 SEHNR, CDR2 FQNEAQ (reference sequence). The CDR3 is made up of 13 amino acids. V lost 6 bases to trimming and J lost 7 bases, with 12 bases between them.

The chain combines TRBV20-1 with TRBJ1-2; 8 bases align to TRBD1. Germline values: CDR1 DFQATT, CDR2 SNEGSKA (reference sequence). This CDR3 has 13 residues. V trimming: 2 bases; J trimming: 8 bases; junction bases outside the gene matches: 7. CDR3 sequence (DNA): TGCAGTGCTAGATCAGGGGGCAAGGGAGGCTACACCTTC. Translating gives CSARSGGKGGYTF.

This clonotype has a count of ten or more. This chain connects TRBV29-1 to TRBJ1-1; D not resolved. In germline, CDR1 is SQVTM, CDR2 ANQGSEA. V lost 3 bases and J 3 bases, leaving 11 bases between the germline ends. This CDR3 is 13 amino acids long. The CDR3: CSVDIGLDTEAFF. The CDR3 DNA reads as TGCAGCGTTGATATAGGGTTGGACACTGAAGCTTTCTTT.

In its sample, this clonotype was seen a few times. V usage is TRBV6-1 and J usage is TRBJ2-7; D gene uncertain. From germline, CDR1 is MNHNS and CDR2 SASEGT. V was shortened by 4 bases and J by 2 bases, with 6 bases between the two germline ends. This CDR3 comprises 12 residues. The CDR3 DNA reads as TGTGCCAGCAGTGGTGCCCCCTACGAGCAGTACTTC. Translating gives CASSGAPYEQYF.

This clonotype was counted ten times or more. The chain recombines TRBV12-3 or TRBV12-4 with TRBJ2-2, with a possible D match to TRBD2 (6 bases). This CDR3 is 14 amino acids long. Deletions cut 3 bases from V and 4 bases from J, with 9 bases between. In nucleotides, the CDR3 is TGTGCCAGCAGTTTGACGGGACTCACCGGGGAGCTGTTTTTT. This sequence encodes CASSLTGLTGELFF.

At least ten counts were recorded for this clonotype. CDR3 nucleotide sequence: TGTGCCAGCAGTTATACCCTCGACAGGGAAAACTACGAGCAGTACTTC. Translated, it gives CASSYTLDRENYEQYF. The chain is built from TRBV6-2 or TRBV6-3 and TRBJ2-7; 7 bases are shared with TRBD1. The CDR3 has 16 amino acids. Germline-derived CDR1 and CDR2 are MNHEY and SVGEGT. V lost 3 bases and J lost 3; bases outside the gene matches: 11.

A few counts support this clonotype. The chain uses TRBV7-6 and TRBJ1-1; D may be TRBD1 (5 bases). The CDR3 has 15 amino acids. V lost 5 bases, J lost 4 bases, and 17 bases lay in between. CDR1 is SGHVS and CDR2 is FNYEAQ in the germline V gene. The CDR3 protein is CASSASPRVTTEAFF. CDR3 nucleotides: TGTGCCAGCAGCGCCAGCCCCAGGGTTACCACTGAAGCTTTCTTT. Complete variable domain (other parts from reference TRBV7-6 and TRBJ1-1): GAGVSQSPRYKVTKRGQDVALRCDPISGHVSLYWYRQALGQGPEFLTYFNYEAQQDKSGLPNDRFSAERPEGSISTLTIQRTEQRDSAMYRCASSASPRVTTEAFFGQGTRLTVV.

This clonotype turned up a few times. The rearrangement uses TRBV2 and TRBJ1-5, with D uncertain. This CDR3 region has 14 residues. V was shortened by 1 base and J by 4 bases, with 8 bases between the two germline ends. The V gene's germline CDR1 is SNHLY and CDR2 FYNNEI. CDR3 region: CASSEVTDNQPQHF. The CDR3 bases are TGTGCCAGCAGTGAAGTCACGGATAATCAGCCCCAGCATTTT.

This chain joins TRBV27 and TRBJ2-5; D is possibly TRBD2 (5 bases). CDR3 length equals 14 residues. The germline V gene encodes CDR1 MNHEY and CDR2 SMNVEV (reference sequence). Trimming removed 5 bases at V and 8 bases at J, with 18 bases between. The CDR3 is CASSPHLAGPTQYF. CDR3 coding DNA: TGTGCCAGCAGTCCCCACCTAGCAGGACCCACCCAGTACTTC.

The J gene is TRBJ1-5, the V gene TRBV28; TRBD1 matches at 8 bases. The CDR3 spans 15 residues. V lost 6 bases and J lost 3; bases outside the gene matches: 7. The germline V gene has CDR1 MDHEN and CDR2 SYDVKM. CDR3 DNA sequence: TGTGCCAGCAGGTCCCAGGGGGCACCCAATCAGCCCCAGCATTTT. This translates into CASRSQGAPNQPQHF.

This clonotype was detected ten times or more. One base away lies a much larger clone, so this may be a sequencing read error. V gene TRBV11-1 combines with J gene TRBJ1-2; 7 bases map to TRBD1. CDR1 and CDR2 (germline): SGHAT, FQDESV (reference sequence). V shed 5 bases, J shed 4 bases, and the junction held 13 bases outside the gene matches. The CDR3 covers 16 residues. Written as DNA, the CDR3 is TGTGCCAGCAGCCTCCGTGCCGTGCGGGACAGCTATGGCTACACCTTC. Its protein product is CASSLRAVRDSYGYTF.

This clonotype was observed at least ten times. This CDR3 reads CASSTYRDTEAFF. CDR3 coding DNA: TGTGCCAGCAGTACCTACAGGGACACTGAAGCTTTCTTT. This rearrangement joins TRBV27 to TRBJ1-1, with D tentatively TRBD1 (6 bases). There are 13 residues in the CDR3. With 5 bases removed from V and 3 bases from J, the gap between germline ends came to 10 bases. Germline lookup yields CDR1 MNHEY and CDR2 SMNVEV (reference sequence).

This rearrangement joins TRBV2 to TRBJ2-7; D uncertain. Germline CDR1 is SNHLY and CDR2 is FYNNEI. Trimming removed 3 bases from V and 4 bases from J, with 10 bases in between. The CDR3 extends over 13 amino acids. CDR3 loop: CASSDVTAYEQYF. CDR3 nucleotides: TGTGCCAGCAGTGACGTAACAGCATACGAGCAGTACTTC.

This clonotype was observed a single time. J is TRBJ2-5 and V is TRBV27; no clear D. Germline assignment: CDR1 MNHEY and CDR2 SMNVEV (reference sequence). Trimming left V 5 bases short and J 3 bases short, with 16 bases between. This CDR3 is built from 15 residues. The CDR3 loop is CASSLTGSSKETQYF. CDR3 bases: TGTGCCAGCAGTCTTACGGGCAGCTCCAAAGAGACCCAGTACTTC.

This clonotype has at least ten counts. The chain couples TRBV7-3 to TRBJ2-7, with a weak D call TRBD2 (6 bases). The CDR3 has 13 residues. Trimming cost V 4 bases and J 7 bases, with 14 bases left between them. Germline CDR1 SGHTA, CDR2 FQGTGA. The CDR3 DNA sequence: TGTGCCAGCAGCTGGGACTCCAACGCGGAGCAGTACTTC. Residues: CASSWDSNAEQYF.